This entry is about one TCR beta chain. Its antigen is not known. Profiling relied on immunoSEQ multiplex PCR, and the TCRdb table lists in-frame clones only, not all of them. The sample carries about 130,000 clones, roughly 79% recorded once. The sample originates from a study of cytomegalovirus exposure and HLA in healthy donors. Broader study findings: The study flagged some 180 TCR beta chains as cytomegalovirus-associated.

This CDR3 region has 15 residues. The junction had 4 bases not matched to a gene; V was cut back by 1 base and J by 6 bases. CDR1 is SGHNT and CDR2 is YENEEA in the germline V gene. The sample was PBMCs. The clonotype originates from a man in his thirties or forties in good health and CMV-seropositive. J is TRBJ2-1 and V is TRBV11-3; 9 positions match TRBD2. CDR3 coding DNA: TGTGCCAGCAGCTTAGGGATTAGCGGGAGCAATGAGCAGTTCTTC. This encodes CASSLGISGSNEQFF.